These 10 T cell receptor beta chains were all obtained from the same sample, sequenced in a study of OX40 agonist ivuxolimab in advanced cancers. Produced via immunoSEQ multiplex PCR; TCRdb's table is partial and in-frame only. Here the sample spans almost 35,000 clones, roughly four fifths being singletons. The material sequenced was CD4+ or CD8+ T cells sorted from blood, taken in a trial of the OX40 agonist ivuxolimab. The receptor set was obtained from an adult with an advanced solid tumor such as melanoma, head and neck, liver or kidney cancer.

CDR3 nucleotide sequence: TGTGCCAGCAGCTTGACAGACTCTGGAAACACCATATATTTT. This gives the protein CASSLTDSGNTIYF. The rearrangement uses TRBV7-9 and TRBJ1-3, with D possibly being TRBD1 (5 bases). The CDR3 contains 14 residues. Deletions cut 3 bases from V and 0 bases from J, with 6 bases between. Germline V CDR1 and CDR2: SEHNR, FQNEAQ (reference sequence).

The CDR3, as DNA: TGCGCCAGCAGCCAAGATTGGGGAGGGTTGAACAATCAGCCCCAGCATTTT. Translation: CASSQDWGGLNNQPQHF. This rearrangement joins TRBV4-1 to TRBJ1-5; no definite D call. The germline V gene has CDR1 MGHRA and CDR2 YSYEKL. The CDR3 is 17 amino acids. V was trimmed by 0 bases and J by 3 bases, leaving 15 bases between them.

The rearrangement uses TRBV27 and TRBJ1-2; no clear D. CDR3 size: 13 residues. V shed 6 bases and J shed 2 bases, with 10 bases lying between them. Per the germline V gene, CDR1 is MNHEY and CDR2 is SMNVEV (reference sequence). The CDR3 protein is CASSSNGNYGYTF. Written as DNA, the CDR3 is TGTGCCAGCAGCAGTAATGGAAACTATGGCTACACCTTC.

The rearrangement links TRBV6-5 to TRBJ1-2; D remains ambiguous. Germline assignment: CDR1 MNHEY and CDR2 SVGAGI. The CDR3 totals 16 residues. V was clipped by 4 bases and J by 7 bases, with 22 bases between them. CDR3 residues: CASSSGQNTYGSGYTF. The CDR3 nucleotides are TGTGCCAGCAGTTCGGGCCAAAATACCTATGGAAGTGGCTACACCTTC.

V usage is TRBV9 and J usage is TRBJ2-7; D could derive from TRBD1 or TRBD2 (7 bases each). The CDR3 extends over 16 amino acids. The V end lost 4 bases, the J end lost 2 bases, and 19 bases lay between the germline ends. Germline V lookup: CDR1 SGDLS, CDR2 YYNGEE. As DNA, the CDR3 is TGTGCCAGCAGCTCCATATCCCAGGGGGGGACCTACGAGCAGTACTTC. Its protein product is CASSSISQGGTYEQYF.

The chain is built from TRBV2 and TRBJ1-1; 7 bases are shared with TRBD1. V shed 7 bases and J 3 bases; nucleotides not matched to a gene: 5. Germline-derived CDR1 and CDR2 are SNHLY and FYNNEI. This CDR3 comprises 13 residues. The CDR3 sequence is CASNTGDYTEAFF. CDR3 DNA: TGTGCCAGCAATACAGGGGATTACACTGAAGCTTTCTTT.

This chain uses TRBV2 with TRBJ1-4; D gene ambiguous. The CDR3 covers 13 residues. Trimming removed 4 bases from V and 3 bases from J, with 6 bases in between. Looked up from germline, CDR1 is SNHLY and CDR2 is FYNNEI. CDR3 sequence: CASSGGPNEKLFF. The CDR3 nucleotides are TGTGCCAGCAGTGGCGGTCCTAATGAAAAACTGTTTTTT.

The chain employs TRBV7-9 and TRBJ2-7; D is perhaps TRBD1 or TRBD2 (5 bases each). Trimming removed 5 bases at V and 5 bases at J, with 19 bases between. CDR1 and CDR2 from the germline V gene are SEHNR and FQNEAQ (reference sequence). This CDR3 spans 15 amino acids. The CDR3 sequence: CASSPPDRGYDEQYF. The DNA for the CDR3 is TGTGCCAGCAGCCCCCCAGACAGAGGGTACGACGAGCAGTACTTC.

There are a few counts of this clone. The chain couples TRBV4-1 to TRBJ1-3; tentatively, D is TRBD1 (5 bases). The V end lost 0 bases, the J end lost 3 bases, and 9 bases lay between the germline ends. Germline-derived CDR1 and CDR2 are MGHRA and YSYEKL. The CDR3 length is 15 residues. The CDR3 nucleotides are TGCGCCAGCAGCCAAGATGTGGGGGATGGAAACACCATATATTTT. Its protein product is CASSQDVGDGNTIYF.

The CDR3 region is CASSIAGPLYEQYF. DNA of the CDR3: TGTGCCAGCAGCATAGCGGGACCGCTCTACGAGCAGTACTTC. V usage is TRBV5-6 and J usage is TRBJ2-7; TRBD2 aligns across 8 bases. Germline assignment: CDR1 SGHDT and CDR2 YYEEEE. V lost 4 bases, J lost 3 bases, and 6 bases stayed unmatched. CDR3 length: 14 residues.